Each of the 17 T cell receptor beta chains below was sequenced from the same sample in a study of T cell responses to AZD1222 COVID-19 vaccine. Libraries were prepared by immunoSEQ multiplex PCR; TCRdb keeps only in-frame clonotypes and omits some of them. The profile covers about 79,000 clones, with approximately 90% appearing a single time and roughly 7% taken by the ten largest. Sequenced here: peripheral blood, sampled on day 0 of MenACWY control vaccination. These TCRs come from an adult in good health.

This clone was observed once. The CDR3 nucleotides read TGTGCCAGCAGTTACTCGATGCCCACCGCCTATGGCTACACCTTC. Its translation is CASSYSMPTAYGYTF. V usage is TRBV6-2 or TRBV6-3 and J usage is TRBJ1-2; D call uncertain. The CDR3 is 15 amino acids. Deletions cut 0 bases from V and 4 bases from J, with 12 bases between. CDR1 and CDR2 from the germline V gene are MNHEY and SVGEGT.

The chain has TRBV7-9 and TRBJ2-5; D is unresolved. Germline assignment: CDR1 SEHNR and CDR2 FQNEAQ (reference sequence). The V end was cut by 5 bases, the J end by 4 bases, with 8 bases between. CDR3 size: 12 residues. The CDR3 DNA reads as TGTGCCAGCAGCCCCCATGGAGAGACCCAGTACTTC. The encoded protein is CASSPHGETQYF.

The chain carries TRBV29-1 and TRBJ2-2; D remains ambiguous. Germline-derived CDR1 and CDR2 are SQVTM and ANQGSEA. Trimming shortened V by 5 bases and J by 0 bases, and 10 bases separated the two germline ends. The CDR3 sequence is 14 residues long. The CDR3 bases are TGCAGCGTTACCCACCGAACGAACACCGGGGAGCTGTTTTTT. Translation gives CSVTHRTNTGELFF.

The chain links TRBV7-8 to TRBJ2-3, with TRBD2 matching 8 bases. V dropped 8 bases and J dropped 1; count of bases not matched to a gene: 2. Germline V lookup: CDR1 SGHVS, CDR2 FQNEAQ. The CDR3 runs to 13 residues. CDR3 coding DNA: TGTGCCAGCGGCGGGGGGCGCACAGATACGCAGTATTTT. This encodes CASGGGRTDTQYF.

The chain combines TRBV6-2 or TRBV6-3 with TRBJ2-7; possibly TRBD2 for D (6 bases). The CDR3 consists of 11 residues. Germline CDR1 is MNHEY and CDR2 is SVGEGT. V dropped 6 bases and J dropped 7 bases, with 10 bases sitting between them. The CDR3 nucleotides read TGTGCCAGCAGCCCGGCGGGGGAGCAGTACTTC. Translated: CASSPAGEQYF.

J is TRBJ1-6 and V is TRBV28; D gene ambiguous. From germline, CDR1 is MDHEN and CDR2 SYDVKM. V was trimmed by 3 bases and J by 7 bases, leaving 16 bases between them. The CDR3 is made up of 16 amino acids. The CDR3 bases are TGTGCCAGCAGTTTTCCAAGGGCCAGTGGGAATTCACCCCTCCACTTT. This codes for CASSFPRASGNSPLHF.

CDR3 DNA sequence: TGTGCCAGCAGTTTATCCCCGAGGGGCTATGGCTACACCTTC. It translates to CASSLSPRGYGYTF. The V and J genes are TRBV28 and TRBJ1-2; D may be TRBD1 (5 bases). The CDR3 runs to 14 residues. Germline CDR1 is MDHEN and CDR2 is SYDVKM. Between the trimmed V and J ends, which lost 1 base and 4 bases, there was a span of 10 bases.

V gene TRBV28 combines with J gene TRBJ1-2, with D hard to call. Germline CDR1 reads MDHEN; CDR2 reads SYDVKM. Deletions cut 6 bases from V and 3 bases from J, with 8 bases between. The CDR3 sequence is 12 residues long. CDR3 DNA sequence: TGTGCCAGCAGCACGACGGACTATGGCTACACCTTC. Translated, it gives CASSTTDYGYTF.

In this sample, this clone turned up once. V and J are TRBV12-3 or TRBV12-4 and TRBJ2-7; D may match TRBD1 or TRBD2 (5 bases each). The CDR3 totals 12 residues. V lost 3 bases and J 6 bases, leaving 9 bases between the germline ends. The CDR3 nucleotides read TGTGCCAGCAGTTTTACTGGGGGCGAGCAGTACTTC. Its protein is CASSFTGGEQYF.

The chain couples TRBV24-1 to TRBJ2-7; D remains unclear. Germline assignment: CDR1 KGHDR and CDR2 SFDVKD. The ends were cut back, 3 bases at V and 1 base at J, with 9 bases in the middle. CDR3 length: 14 amino acids. The CDR3 region has the DNA TGTGCCACCAGTGATCCTGGAGAGTCCTACGAGCAGTACTTC. Protein: CATSDPGESYEQYF.

This chain connects TRBV10-3 to TRBJ1-5; TRBD1 aligns across 11 bases. V lost 4 bases and J lost 1; bases outside the gene matches: 3. Germline CDR1 ENHRY, CDR2 SYGVKD. The CDR3 extends over 16 amino acids. DNA for the CDR3: TGTGCCATCAGTGCGGGGACAGGGGGGAGCAATCAGCCCCAGCATTTT. Protein product: CAISAGTGGSNQPQHF.

The V gene is TRBV7-8, the J gene TRBJ2-7; D unclear. This CDR3 contains 13 residues. Germline V gives CDR1 SGHVS, CDR2 FQNEAQ. V was clipped by 0 bases and J by 5 bases, with 8 bases between them. In DNA form, the CDR3 reads TGTGCCAGCAGCTTAGCCTCCGCCGACGAGCAGTACTTC. It encodes CASSLASADEQYF. The variable domain in full, with the rest retrieved from reference TRBV7-8 and TRBJ2-7, is GAGVSQSPRYKVAKRGQDVALRCDPISGHVSLFWYQQALGQGPEFLTYFQNEAQLDKSGLPSDRFFAERPEGSVSTLKIQRTQQEDSAVYLCASSLASADEQYFGPGTRLTVT.

The chain links TRBV11-1 to TRBJ2-1; D may be TRBD1 or TRBD2 (5 bases each). With 5 bases removed from V and 2 bases from J, the gap between germline ends came to 16 bases. This CDR3 has 16 amino acids. Germline CDR1 and CDR2: SGHAT and FQDESV (reference sequence). CDR3 protein: CASSIGAGSTYNEQFF. The CDR3 DNA sequence: TGTGCCAGCAGCATTGGGGCGGGTTCAACCTACAATGAGCAGTTCTTC.

The rearrangement uses TRBV20-1 and TRBJ2-5, with 9 bases matching TRBD2. The CDR3 runs to 14 residues. Unmatched junction bases numbered 8, after V lost 4 bases and J lost 5 bases. CDR1 is DFQATT and CDR2 is SNEGSKA in the germline V gene (reference sequence). This chain's CDR3 is CSAIEQRGVETQYF. For the CDR3, the DNA is TGCAGTGCTATTGAACAGCGGGGGGTGGAGACCCAGTACTTC.

This rearrangement joins TRBV7-8 to TRBJ1-6, with D perhaps TRBD1 (6 bases). This CDR3 is 15 amino acids long. V lost 5 bases and J lost 8, with 16 bases in between. Germline values: CDR1 SGHVS, CDR2 FQNEAQ. The CDR3 nucleotides read TGTGCCAGCAGCCCGTTACAGGGATCTGATTCACCCCTCCACTTT. Translating gives CASSPLQGSDSPLHF.

V and J are TRBV4-2 and TRBJ2-1; perhaps TRBD2 as D (5 bases). The germline V and J ends were trimmed by 0 bases and 7 bases, with 16 bases remaining between them. CDR1 is LGHNA, CDR2 YNFKEQ, per germline. The CDR3 loop spans 16 amino acids. In DNA, the CDR3 is TGTGCCAGCAGCCAAGATGTCACTAGAGGTTGGAATGAGCAGTTCTTC. This gives the protein CASSQDVTRGWNEQFF.

For this clone: The junction and the germline gene differ at one end; a read error may be behind it. The DNA of the CDR3 is TGCACCAGCAGTGCCAGCGGAACCTACGAGCAGTACTTC. Translating it yields CTSSASGTYEQYF. The chain employs TRBV10-1 and TRBJ2-7; D is perhaps TRBD2 (5 bases). This CDR3 comprises 13 residues. CDR1 and CDR2 (germline): WNHNN, SYGVQD (reference sequence).